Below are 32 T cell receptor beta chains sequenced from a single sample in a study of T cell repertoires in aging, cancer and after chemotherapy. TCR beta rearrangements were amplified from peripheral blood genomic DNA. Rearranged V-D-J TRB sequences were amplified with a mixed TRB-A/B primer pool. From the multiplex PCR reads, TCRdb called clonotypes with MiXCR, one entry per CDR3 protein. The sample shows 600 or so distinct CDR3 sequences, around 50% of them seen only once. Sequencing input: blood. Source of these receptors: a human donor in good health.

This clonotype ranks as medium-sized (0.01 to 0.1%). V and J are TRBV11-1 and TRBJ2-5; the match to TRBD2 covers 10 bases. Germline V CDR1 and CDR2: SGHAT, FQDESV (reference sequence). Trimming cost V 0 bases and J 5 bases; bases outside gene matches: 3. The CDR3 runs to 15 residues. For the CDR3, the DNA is TGTGCCAGCAGCTTAGCGCTAGCGGGGGATGAGACCCAGTACTTC. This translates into CASSLALAGDETQYF.

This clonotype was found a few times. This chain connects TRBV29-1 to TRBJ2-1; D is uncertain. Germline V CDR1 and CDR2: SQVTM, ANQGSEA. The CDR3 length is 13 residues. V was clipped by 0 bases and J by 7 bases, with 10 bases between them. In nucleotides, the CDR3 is TGCAGCGTTGAAGACACGGGTAAAAATGAGCAGTTCTTC. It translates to CSVEDTGKNEQFF.

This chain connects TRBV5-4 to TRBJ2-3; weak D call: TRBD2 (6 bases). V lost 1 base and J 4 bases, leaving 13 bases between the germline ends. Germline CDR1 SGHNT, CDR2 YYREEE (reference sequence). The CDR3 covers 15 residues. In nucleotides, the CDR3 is TGTGCCAGCAGCTTGAGACGGGGGACCCCAGATACGCAGTATTTT. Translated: CASSLRRGTPDTQYF.

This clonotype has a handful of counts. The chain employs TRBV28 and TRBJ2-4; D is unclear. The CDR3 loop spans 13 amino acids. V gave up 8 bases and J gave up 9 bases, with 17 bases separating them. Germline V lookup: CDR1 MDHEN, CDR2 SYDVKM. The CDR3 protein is CASQMIPQAIQYF. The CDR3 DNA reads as TGTGCCAGCCAAATGATCCCCCAGGCCATTCAGTACTTC.

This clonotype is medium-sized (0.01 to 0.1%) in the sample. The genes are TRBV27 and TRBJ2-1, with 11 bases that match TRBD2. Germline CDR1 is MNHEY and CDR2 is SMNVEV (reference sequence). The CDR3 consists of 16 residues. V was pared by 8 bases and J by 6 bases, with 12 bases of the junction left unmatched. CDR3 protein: CASRNSGGERGNEQFF. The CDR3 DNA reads TGTGCCAGCCGAAATAGCGGGGGGGAACGGGGCAATGAGCAGTTCTTC.

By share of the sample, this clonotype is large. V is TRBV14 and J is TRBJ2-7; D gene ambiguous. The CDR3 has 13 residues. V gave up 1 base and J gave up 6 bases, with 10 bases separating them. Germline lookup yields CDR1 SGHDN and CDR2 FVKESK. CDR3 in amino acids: CASSQVTATEQYF. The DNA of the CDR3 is TGTGCCAGCAGCCAAGTCACTGCCACCGAGCAGTACTTC.

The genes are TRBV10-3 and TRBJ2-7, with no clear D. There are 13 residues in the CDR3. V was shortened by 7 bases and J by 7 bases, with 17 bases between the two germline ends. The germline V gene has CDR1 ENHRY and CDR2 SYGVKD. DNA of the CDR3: TGTGCCATCAAGGCGGCACCGTCGTCGGAGCAGTACTTC. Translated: CAIKAAPSSEQYF.

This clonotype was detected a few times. The CDR3 DNA follows: TGCAGTGCTAGAGACCCAGGGAGCTCTGGAAACACCATATATTTT. Encoded protein: CSARDPGSSGNTIYF. The gene calls are TRBV20-1 and TRBJ1-3; perhaps TRBD1 as D (5 bases). The CDR3 spans 15 residues. V lost 0 bases, J lost 0 bases, and 9 bases lay in between. The germline V gene encodes CDR1 DFQATT and CDR2 SNEGSKA (reference sequence).

The CDR3: CASSVGPRTSGRANEQFF. Written as DNA, the CDR3 is TGTGCCAGCAGCGTAGGCCCGAGGACTAGCGGGAGGGCCAATGAGCAGTTCTTC. The chain couples TRBV9 to TRBJ2-1, with 15 positions matching TRBD2. The junction had 7 bases not matched to a gene; V was cut back by 0 bases and J by 6 bases. The CDR3 runs to 18 residues. Germline V lookup: CDR1 SGDLS, CDR2 YYNGEE. Using reference TRBV9 and TRBJ2-1 for the parts outside the CDR3, the full variable domain is DSGVTQTPKHLITATGQRVTLRCSPRSGDLSVYWYQQSLDQGLQFLIQYYNGEERAKGNILERFSAQQFPDLHSELNLSSLELGDSALYFCASSVGPRTSGRANEQFFGPGTRLTVL.

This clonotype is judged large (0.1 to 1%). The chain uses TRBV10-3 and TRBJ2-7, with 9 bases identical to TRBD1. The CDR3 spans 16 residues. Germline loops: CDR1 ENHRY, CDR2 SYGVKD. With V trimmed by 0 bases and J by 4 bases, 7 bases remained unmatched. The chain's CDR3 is CAISESLQGAKYEQYF. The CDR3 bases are TGTGCCATCAGTGAGTCGCTACAGGGGGCGAAGTACGAGCAGTACTTC.

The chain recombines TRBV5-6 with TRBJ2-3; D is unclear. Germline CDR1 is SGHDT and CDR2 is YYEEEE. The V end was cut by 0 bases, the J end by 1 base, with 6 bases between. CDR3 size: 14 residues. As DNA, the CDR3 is TGTGCCAGCAGCTTGGCCTCCCGCACAGATACGCAGTATTTT. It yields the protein CASSLASRTDTQYF.

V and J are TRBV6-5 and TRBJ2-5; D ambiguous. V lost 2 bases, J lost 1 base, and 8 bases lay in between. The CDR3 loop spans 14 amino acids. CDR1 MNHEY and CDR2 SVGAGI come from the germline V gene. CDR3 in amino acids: CASSYIWSQETQYF. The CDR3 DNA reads TGTGCCAGCAGTTACATCTGGTCCCAAGAGACCCAGTACTTC.

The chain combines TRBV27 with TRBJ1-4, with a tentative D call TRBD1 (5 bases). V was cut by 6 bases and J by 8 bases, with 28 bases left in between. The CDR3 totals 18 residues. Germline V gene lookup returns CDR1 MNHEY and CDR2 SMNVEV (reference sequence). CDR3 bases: TGTGCCAGCAGCCTATCCGCTCCGGGGGGTCCTGGGAACGAAAAACTGTTTTTT. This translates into CASSLSAPGGPGNEKLFF. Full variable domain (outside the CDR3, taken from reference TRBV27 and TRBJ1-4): EAQVTQNPRYLITVTGKKLTVTCSQNMNHEYMSWYRQDPGLGLRQIYYSMNVEVTDKGDVPEGYKVSRKEKRNFPLILESPSPNQTSLYFCASSLSAPGGPGNEKLFFGSGTQLSVL.

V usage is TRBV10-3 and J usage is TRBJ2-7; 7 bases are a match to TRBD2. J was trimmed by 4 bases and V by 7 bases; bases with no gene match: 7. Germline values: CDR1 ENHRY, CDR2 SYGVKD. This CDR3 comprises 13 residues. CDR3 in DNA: TGTGCCATCAAGGACCGGGGGGTTTACGAGCAGTACTTC. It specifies CAIKDRGVYEQYF.

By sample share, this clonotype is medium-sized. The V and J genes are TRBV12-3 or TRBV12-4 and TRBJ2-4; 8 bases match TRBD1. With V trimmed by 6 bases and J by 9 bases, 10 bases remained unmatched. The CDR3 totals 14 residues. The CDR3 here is CASSRQGSSSIQYF. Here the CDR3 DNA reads TGTGCCAGCAGCCGACAGGGGAGTTCTTCCATTCAGTACTTC.

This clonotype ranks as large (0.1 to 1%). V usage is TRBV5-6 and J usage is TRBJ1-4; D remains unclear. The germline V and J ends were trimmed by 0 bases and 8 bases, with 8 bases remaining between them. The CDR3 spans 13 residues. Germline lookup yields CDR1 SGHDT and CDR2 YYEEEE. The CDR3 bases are TGTGCCAGCAGCTTGGCGCAAGGGGAAAAACTGTTTTTT. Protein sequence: CASSLAQGEKLFF.

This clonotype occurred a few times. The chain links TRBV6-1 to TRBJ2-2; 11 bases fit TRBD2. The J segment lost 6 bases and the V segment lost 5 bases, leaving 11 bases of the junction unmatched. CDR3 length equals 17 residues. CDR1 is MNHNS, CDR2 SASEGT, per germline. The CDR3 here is CASSPRATSGNAGELFF. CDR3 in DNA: TGTGCCAGCAGTCCAAGAGCGACTAGCGGGAATGCCGGGGAGCTGTTTTTT.

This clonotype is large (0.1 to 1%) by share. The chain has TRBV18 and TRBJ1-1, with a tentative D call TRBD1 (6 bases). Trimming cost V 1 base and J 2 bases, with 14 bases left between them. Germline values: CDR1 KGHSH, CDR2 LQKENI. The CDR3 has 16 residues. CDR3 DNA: TGTGCCAGCTCACCACTTTCGAGGGGGGCAAACACTGAAGCTTTCTTT. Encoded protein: CASSPLSRGANTEAFF.

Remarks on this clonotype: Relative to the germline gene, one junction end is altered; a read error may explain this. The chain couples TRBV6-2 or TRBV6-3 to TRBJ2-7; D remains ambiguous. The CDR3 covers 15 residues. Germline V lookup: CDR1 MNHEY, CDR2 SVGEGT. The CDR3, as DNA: TGTGCCGGCAGTTACGAAACCTCGGCGGTCTACGAGCAGTACTTC. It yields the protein CAGSYETSAVYEQYF.

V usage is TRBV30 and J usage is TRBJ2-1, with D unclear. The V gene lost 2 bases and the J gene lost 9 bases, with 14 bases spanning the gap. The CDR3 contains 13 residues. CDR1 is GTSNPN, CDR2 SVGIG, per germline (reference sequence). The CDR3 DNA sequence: TGTGCCTGGAGTCCCCGGGCGAATGCTGAGCAGTTCTTC. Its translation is CAWSPRANAEQFF.

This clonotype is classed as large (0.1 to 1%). CDR3 nucleotides: TGTGCCAGTACTCAACTCCCTACAGGGAAACAGCCCCAGCATTTT. Amino acid sequence: CASTQLPTGKQPQHF. The chain couples TRBV19 to TRBJ1-5, with D perhaps matching TRBD1 (6 bases). CDR3 length: 15 residues. Deletions cut 7 bases from V and 7 bases from J, with 20 bases between. Germline values: CDR1 LNHDA, CDR2 SQIVND (reference sequence).

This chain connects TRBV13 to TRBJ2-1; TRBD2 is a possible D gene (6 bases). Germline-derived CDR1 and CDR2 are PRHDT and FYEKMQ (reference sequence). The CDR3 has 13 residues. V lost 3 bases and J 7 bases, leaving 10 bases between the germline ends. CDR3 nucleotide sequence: TGTGCCAGCAGCTTTGGAGGGGAGAATGAGCAGTTCTTC. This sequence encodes CASSFGGENEQFF.

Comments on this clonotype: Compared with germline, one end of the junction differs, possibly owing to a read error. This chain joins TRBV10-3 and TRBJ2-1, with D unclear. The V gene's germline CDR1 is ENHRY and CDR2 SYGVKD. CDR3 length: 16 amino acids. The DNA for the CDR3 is TGTGCCAGCAGTGGAACCGACTGGGTTAACTATGCTGAGCAGTTCTTC. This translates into CASSGTDWVNYAEQFF.

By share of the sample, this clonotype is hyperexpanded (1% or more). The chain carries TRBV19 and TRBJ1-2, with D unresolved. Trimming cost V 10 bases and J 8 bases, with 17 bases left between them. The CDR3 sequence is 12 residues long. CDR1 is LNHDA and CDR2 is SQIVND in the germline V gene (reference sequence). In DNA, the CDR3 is TGTGCCACCCAATTTCGGGGTCGGGGCTACACCTTC. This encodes CATQFRGRGYTF.

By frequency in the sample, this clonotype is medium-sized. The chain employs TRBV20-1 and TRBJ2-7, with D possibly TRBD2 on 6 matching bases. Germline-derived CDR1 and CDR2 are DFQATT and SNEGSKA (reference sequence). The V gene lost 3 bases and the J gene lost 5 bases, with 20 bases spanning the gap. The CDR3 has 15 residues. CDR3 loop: CSASLFNPSADEQYF. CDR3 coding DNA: TGCAGTGCTAGTTTATTTAACCCTAGCGCCGACGAGCAGTACTTC.

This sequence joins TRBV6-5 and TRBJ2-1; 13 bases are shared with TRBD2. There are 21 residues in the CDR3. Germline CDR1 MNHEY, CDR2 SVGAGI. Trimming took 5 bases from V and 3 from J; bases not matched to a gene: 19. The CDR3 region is CASSQNHTLTSGRGYYNEQFF. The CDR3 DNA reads TGTGCCAGCAGTCAAAATCATACCTTAACTAGCGGGAGGGGTTACTACAATGAGCAGTTCTTC.

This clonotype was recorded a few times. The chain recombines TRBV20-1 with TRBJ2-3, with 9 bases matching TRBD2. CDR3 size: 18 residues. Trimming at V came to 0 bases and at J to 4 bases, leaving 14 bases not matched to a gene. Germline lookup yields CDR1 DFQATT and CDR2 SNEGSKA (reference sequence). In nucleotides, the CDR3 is TGCAGTGCTAGAGATGACGGGGCGGGGGGGCTGGGGCCAGATACGCAGTATTTT. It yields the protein CSARDDGAGGLGPDTQYF.

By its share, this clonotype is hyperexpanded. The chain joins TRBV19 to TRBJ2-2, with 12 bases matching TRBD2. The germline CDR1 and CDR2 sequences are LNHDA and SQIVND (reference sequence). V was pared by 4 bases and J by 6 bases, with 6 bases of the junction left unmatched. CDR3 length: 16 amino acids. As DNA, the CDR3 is TGTGCCAGTAGTACTCGGACTAGCGGGAATGCCGGGGAGCTGTTTTTT. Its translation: CASSTRTSGNAGELFF.

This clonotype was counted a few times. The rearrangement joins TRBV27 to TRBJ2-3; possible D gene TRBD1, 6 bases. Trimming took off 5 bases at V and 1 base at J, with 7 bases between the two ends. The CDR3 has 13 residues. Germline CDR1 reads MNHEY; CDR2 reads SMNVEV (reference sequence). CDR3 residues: CASSRQGTDTQYF. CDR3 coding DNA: TGTGCCAGCAGTCGACAGGGCACAGATACGCAGTATTTT.

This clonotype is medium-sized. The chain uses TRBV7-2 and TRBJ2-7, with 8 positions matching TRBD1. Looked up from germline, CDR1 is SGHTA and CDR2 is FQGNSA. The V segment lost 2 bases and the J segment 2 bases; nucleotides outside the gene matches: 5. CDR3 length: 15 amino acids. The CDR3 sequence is CASSLTGGSTYEQYF. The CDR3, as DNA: TGTGCCAGCAGCTTAACAGGGGGATCAACCTACGAGCAGTACTTC.

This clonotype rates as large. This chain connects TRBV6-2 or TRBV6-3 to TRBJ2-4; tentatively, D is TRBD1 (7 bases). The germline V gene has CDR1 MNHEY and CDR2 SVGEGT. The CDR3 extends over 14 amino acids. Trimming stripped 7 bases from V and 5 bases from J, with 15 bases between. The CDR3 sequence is CASNQGGNQNIQYF. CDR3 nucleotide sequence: TGTGCCAGCAATCAGGGGGGAAATCAAAACATTCAGTACTTC.

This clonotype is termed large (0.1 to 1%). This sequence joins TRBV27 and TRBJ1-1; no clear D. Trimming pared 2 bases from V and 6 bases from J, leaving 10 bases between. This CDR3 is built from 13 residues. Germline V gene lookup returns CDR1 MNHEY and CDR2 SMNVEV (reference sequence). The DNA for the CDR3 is TGTGCCAGCAGTTTAAATTGGGCAGCTGAAGCTTTCTTT. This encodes CASSLNWAAEAFF.